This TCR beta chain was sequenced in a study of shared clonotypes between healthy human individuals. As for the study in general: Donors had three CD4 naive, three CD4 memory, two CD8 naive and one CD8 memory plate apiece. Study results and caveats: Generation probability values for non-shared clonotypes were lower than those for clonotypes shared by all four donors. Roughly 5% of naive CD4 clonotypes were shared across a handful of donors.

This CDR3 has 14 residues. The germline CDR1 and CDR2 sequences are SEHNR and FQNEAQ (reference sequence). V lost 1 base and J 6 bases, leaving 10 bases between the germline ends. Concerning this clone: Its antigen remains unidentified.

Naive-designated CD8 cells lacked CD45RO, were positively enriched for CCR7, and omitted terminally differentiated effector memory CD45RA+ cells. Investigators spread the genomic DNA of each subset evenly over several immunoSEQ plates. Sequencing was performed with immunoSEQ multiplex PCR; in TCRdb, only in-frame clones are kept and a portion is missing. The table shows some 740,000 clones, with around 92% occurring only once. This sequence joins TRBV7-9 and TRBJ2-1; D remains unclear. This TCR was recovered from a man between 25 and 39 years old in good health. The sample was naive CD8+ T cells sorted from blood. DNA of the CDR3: TGTGCCAGCAGCTTAGACTCACGCCTCAATGAGCAGTTCTTC. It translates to CASSLDSRLNEQFF.